The clone carrying this T cell receptor (beta chain) came up a few times. What it recognizes is unknown. The data stem from a study of shared clonotypes between healthy human individuals. The authors distributed each subset's genomic DNA evenly over several immunoSEQ plates. Template amounts of about 290 ng DNA, tens of thousands of T cell genomes, were employed in unsorted PBMC replicate PCRs. Sequenced by immunoSEQ multiplex PCR; TCRdb stores in-frame clones only, minus some. The table records about 470,000 clones, 79% of them present only once. V lost 6 bases and J 3 bases, leaving 11 bases between the germline ends. The germline gives CDR1 SNHLY, CDR2 FYNNEI. The CDR3 spans 13 residues. Unsorted samples relied on around 100 million PBMCs, which served as the source of genomic DNA. Study-wide results and caveats: Owing to a small donor count, the genetic and exposure-history diversity represented was limited.

The J gene is TRBJ1-1, the V gene TRBV2, with a weak D call TRBD1 (5 bases). Source material: PBMCs. The receptor's source is a woman between 35 and 50 years old in good health. Some clones in this sample may be carry-over from other donors' samples. This chain's CDR3 is CASRRDGYTEAFF. CDR3 nucleotide sequence: TGTGCCAGCAGACGGGACGGATACACTGAAGCTTTCTTT.